Listed below are T cell receptor beta chains from one sample, sequenced in a study of beta chain features in type 1 diabetes. This table comes from immunoSEQ multiplex PCR, and its TCRdb copy is limited to in-frame clones, with some not included. The sample holds approximately 330,000 clones, approximately 11% seen once. Source material: naive CD4+ T cells from blood. The receptors stem from a woman younger than 45 in good health. The CDR3 runs from the conserved cysteine through the conserved F or W. Clone size is given for some rows only: seen once, a few or many times, or a class if the clone is expanded.

clone_size j_call v_call cdr3_aa
NA TRBJ1-1 TRBV19 CASSKFAGDTEAFF
NA TRBJ2-7 TRBV7-2 CASSWKTSGSLVVYEQYF
NA TRBJ2-1 TRBV18 CASSPKRLAEYNEQFF
few TRBJ1-2 TRBV9 CASSSQRDIGQGYYGYTF
few TRBJ2-3 TRBV9 CASSVVAGGGTDTQYF
few TRBJ1-1 TRBV30 CAWSVHSGTEAFF
NA TRBJ2-7 TRBV28 CASSPDRYEQYF
NA TRBJ1-1 TRBV7-9 CASSVTGVETEAFF
few TRBJ2-7 TRBV6-5 CASRSGQGARYEQYF
NA TRBJ1-2 TRBV19 CASSRGQGGYSYTF
NA TRBJ1-5 TRBV19 CASSILDRDEQPQHF
NA TRBJ2-1 TRBV4-3 CASSQGGLAGNEQFF
NA TRBJ2-1 TRBV21-1 CASSPSGTSGNEQFF
NA TRBJ2-7 TRBV5-6 CASTPSWAGHSYEQYF
NA TRBJ1-4 TRBV28 CASSLTRGLREKLFF
NA TRBJ2-3 TRBV29-1 CSVGSTSTDTQYF
few TRBJ2-2 TRBV9 CASSVAVAANTGELFF
NA TRBJ2-1 TRBV18 CASSPRSGGYNEQFF
few TRBJ2-7 TRBV12-5 CAQPGEVYEQYF
few TRBJ2-5 TRBV28 CASSFPLDRALPRTQYF
NA TRBJ2-1 TRBV7-9 CASSNPSGRAYNEQFF
NA TRBJ1-5 TRBV30 CAWKAQGYSNQPQHF
few TRBJ2-5 TRBV5-4 CASSSPETQYF
NA TRBJ1-1 TRBV5-1 CASSLPGTGRTEAFF
few NA TRBV30 CAWSVPYEQYF
few TRBJ2-7 TRBV4-3 CASSHDPGLAENEQYF
NA TRBJ1-2 TRBV10-3 CAISRRDRVYGYTF
NA TRBJ2-2 TRBV11-3 CASSRVAGELFF
few TRBJ1-2 TRBV13 CASSTRQNGYTF
few TRBJ1-5 TRBV11-3 CASSLSHYQPQHF
NA TRBJ1-5 TRBV4-3 CASSQGRGSQPQHF
few TRBJ1-5 TRBV7-9 CASSPGQGRQPQHF
few TRBJ2-7 TRBV28 CASSQGTYEQYF
few TRBJ2-3 TRBV7-9 CASSLGLQYTDTQYF
NA TRBJ2-7 TRBV18 CASSPTQGTAYEQYF
NA TRBJ2-1 TRBV7-2 CASSLARGNEQFF
NA TRBJ2-3 TRBV29-1 CSVEGRVTDTQYF
NA TRBJ1-2 TRBV6-5 CASSYFGGLGYGYTF
NA TRBJ2-3 TRBV25-1 CASSEDQRSTDTQYF
NA TRBJ2-5 TRBV29-1 CSALAGGQTQYF
few TRBJ2-1 TRBV5-1 CASSFQASGGAYNEQFF
NA TRBJ2-1 TRBV2 CASQREASYNEQFF
NA TRBJ2-3 TRBV27 CASSFGTSTDTQYF
NA TRBJ2-1 TRBV28 CASWTSTYNEQFF
NA TRBJ2-7 TRBV5-5 CASSLGQGTTIYEQYF
NA TRBJ1-2 TRBV18 CASSPPSTGGYENGYTF
few TRBJ1-2 TRBV7-2 CASSFGSLGDGYTF
few TRBJ2-6 TRBV6-5 CASSYSRVSGANVLTF
NA TRBJ2-3 TRBV6-5 CASRRSGGATDTQYF
few TRBJ1-2 TRBV6-5 CASSYTGDYGYTF
NA TRBJ2-1 TRBV7-9 CASSFPSAAGRGNEQFF
NA TRBJ2-3 TRBV11-1 CASIGGLAAGNTQYF
NA TRBJ1-2 TRBV7-9 CASAQGDYGYTF
few TRBJ1-5 TRBV18 CASSPPRQGGQPQHF